The 2 T cell receptor beta chains below come from one sample, sequenced in a study of blood T cell repertoires in COVID-19. Sequencing used immunoSEQ multiplex PCR; TCRdb keeps in-frame clones, though not all of them. Among some 310,000 clones listed, about nine tenths were seen once. Sequenced input: peripheral blood. These receptors were taken from a woman in her twenties or thirties with COVID-19, enrolled during active disease.

V and J are TRBV6-5 and TRBJ2-5; 10 positions match TRBD1. The V gene end was trimmed by 6 bases and the J gene end by 5 bases; junction bases not matched to a gene: 6. From germline, CDR1 is MNHEY and CDR2 SVGAGI. The CDR3 extends over 14 amino acids. The chain's CDR3 is CASRGDRGRETQYF. Here the CDR3 DNA reads TGTGCCAGCAGGGGGGACAGGGGACGGGAGACCCAGTACTTC.

The chain joins TRBV11-2 to TRBJ1-2; D not resolved. Trimming removed 0 bases from V and 0 bases from J, with 8 bases in between. CDR1 is SGHAT and CDR2 is FQNNGV in the germline V gene. CDR3 size: 15 residues. CDR3 residues: CASSLEELANYGYTF. CDR3 sequence (DNA): TGTGCCAGCAGCTTAGAGGAGTTAGCTAACTATGGCTACACCTTC.